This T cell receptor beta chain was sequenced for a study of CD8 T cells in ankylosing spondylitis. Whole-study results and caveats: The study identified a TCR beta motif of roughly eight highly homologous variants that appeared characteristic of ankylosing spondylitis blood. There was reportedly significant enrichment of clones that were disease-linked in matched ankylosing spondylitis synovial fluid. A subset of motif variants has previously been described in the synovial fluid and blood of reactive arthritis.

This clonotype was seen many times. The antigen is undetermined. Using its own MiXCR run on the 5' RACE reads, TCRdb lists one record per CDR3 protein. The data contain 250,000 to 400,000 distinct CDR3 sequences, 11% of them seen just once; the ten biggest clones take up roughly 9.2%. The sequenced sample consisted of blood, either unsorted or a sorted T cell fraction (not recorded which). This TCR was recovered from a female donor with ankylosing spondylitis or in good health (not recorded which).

CDR3 coding DNA: TGTGCCAGCAGTAACCGGGACAGGGGGCTTAATGAGCAGTTCTTC. Its protein is CASSNRDRGLNEQFF. V and J are TRBV28 and TRBJ2-1; 12 bases agree with TRBD1. The CDR3 is 15 residues long. In germline, CDR1 is MDHEN, CDR2 SYDVKM. V gave up 5 bases and J gave up 7 bases; unmatched junction bases: 6.